This T cell receptor beta chain was documented in a study of T cell repertoires in cytomegalovirus infection. This clonotype was counted many times. Via MiXCR, TCRdb re-called the reads, giving one row per CDR3 protein. The sample includes hundreds of thousands of distinct CDR3 sequences, more than 20% of them seen just once. CDR3 length: 18 residues. Losses at the gene ends were 1 base for V and 7 bases for J; bases not matched to a gene: 15. Germline CDR1 and CDR2: SGHTA and FQGNSA. This rearrangement joins TRBV7-2 to TRBJ2-2; TRBD1 matches at 7 bases. The sequenced sample was CD8+ T cells from PBMCs. The sequence was collected from a human donor in good health (CMV status not recorded). Some clones in this sample may be carry-over from other donors' samples. The CDR3 spells CASSLEIGDRALVGELFF. The CDR3 nucleotides are TGTGCCAGCAGCTTAGAGATCGGAGACAGGGCGCTGGTCGGGGAGCTGTTTTTT.